This T cell receptor beta chain was observed in a study of Graves' ophthalmopathy and Graves' hyperthyroidism. Trimming left V 5 bases short and J 4 bases short, with 14 bases between. The CDR3 sequence is 14 residues long. This clonotype has a count of ten or more. Using RNA transcripts, the TCR beta CDR3 regions were amplified. Following a first-round RT-PCR that used HTBI primers, a second-round multiplex PCR was carried out. TCRdb reprocessed the multiplex PCR reads with MiXCR, giving one entry per CDR3 protein. The repertoire has just over 600,000 distinct CDR3 sequences, about a fifth of them found once; the top ten carry around 7%.

The clonotype was recovered from a woman under 30 with stable Graves' hyperthyroidism. Some clones in this sample may be carry-over from other donors' samples. The sample consisted of peripheral blood. The chain joins TRBV12-3 or TRBV12-4 to TRBJ1-2; TRBD1 might be the D (5 bases). The CDR3 DNA reads as TGTGCCAGCAGTCCGGGACCGCTCTCCTATGGCTACACCTTC. It translates to CASSPGPLSYGYTF.